The 3 T cell receptor beta chains below all came from one sample that was sequenced in a study of patients and donors after allogeneic stem cell transplantation. TCRdb itself ran the RT-PCR reads through MiXCR, one entry per CDR3 protein. The sample holds about 40,000 distinct CDR3 sequences, about 30% seen once. Sequences were obtained from blood, either unsorted or a sorted T cell fraction (not recorded which). These receptors were obtained from a human donor who was either an allogeneic HSCT recipient or a stem cell or donor lymphocyte infusion donor (not recorded which). It is not recorded whose cells these are; they may come from a transplant donor.

Only a few counts were recorded for this clonotype. The J gene is TRBJ2-1, the V gene TRBV6-2 or TRBV6-3; TRBD1 matches at 9 bases. J lost 2 bases, V lost 6 bases, and 8 bases had no gene match. The CDR3 covers 16 residues. CDR1 is MNHEY and CDR2 is SVGEGT in the germline V gene. The CDR3 sequence: CASSLGGTGPYNEQFF. CDR3 nucleotide sequence: TGTGCCAGCAGCCTAGGCGGGACAGGGCCCTACAATGAGCAGTTCTTC.

The rearrangement joins TRBV28 to TRBJ2-5; D remains ambiguous. Germline V lookup: CDR1 MDHEN, CDR2 SYDVKM. The CDR3 consists of 15 residues. Trimming pared 3 bases from V and 7 bases from J, leaving 18 bases between. This CDR3 reads CASSFQSRGSGTQYF. CDR3 coding DNA: TGTGCCAGCAGTTTCCAGTCTCGCGGCTCCGGGACCCAGTACTTC.

This clonotype was seen a few times. V usage is TRBV4-2 and J usage is TRBJ1-5; D may be TRBD1 (6 bases). Germline CDR1 is LGHNA and CDR2 is YNFKEQ. V was shortened by 1 base and J by 7 bases, with 14 bases between the two germline ends. The CDR3 spans 15 residues. The CDR3 DNA reads TGTGCCAGCAGCCAAGCCGTGACAGGAGTCCAGCCCCAGCATTTT. As protein: CASSQAVTGVQPQHF.